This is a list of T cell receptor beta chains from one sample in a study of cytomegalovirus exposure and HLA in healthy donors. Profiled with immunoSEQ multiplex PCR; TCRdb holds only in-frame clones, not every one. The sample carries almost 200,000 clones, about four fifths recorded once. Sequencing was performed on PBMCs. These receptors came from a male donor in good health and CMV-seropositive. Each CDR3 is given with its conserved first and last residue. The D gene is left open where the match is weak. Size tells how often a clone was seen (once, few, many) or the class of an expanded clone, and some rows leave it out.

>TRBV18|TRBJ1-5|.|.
TGTGCCAGCTCACCGCCGGAGGAGGGACCGAATCAGCCCCAGCATTTT
CASSPPEEGPNQPQHF
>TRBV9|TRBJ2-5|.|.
TGTGCCAGCGGGGCCGGGCCCCAAGAGACCCAGTACTTC
CASGAGPQETQYF
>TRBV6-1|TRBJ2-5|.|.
TGTGCCAGCAGTCGGACGGGGATCCAAGAGACCCAGTACTTC
CASSRTGIQETQYF
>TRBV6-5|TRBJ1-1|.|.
TGTGCCAGCAGTTACCGGAACACTGAAGCTTTCTTT
CASSYRNTEAFF
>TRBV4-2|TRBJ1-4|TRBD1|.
TGTGCCAGCAGCCAAGCGTTACAGGGGTCAACTAATGAAAAACTGTTTTTT
CASSQALQGSTNEKLFF
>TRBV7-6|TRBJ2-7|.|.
TGTGCCAGCGGAACAGGCGGAGTCCGGGAGCAGTACTTC
CASGTGGVREQYF
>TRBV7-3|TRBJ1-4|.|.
TGTGCCAGCAGCCTCAACTCAGGGAAGTTAGGTGAAAAACTGTTTTTT
CASSLNSGKLGEKLFF
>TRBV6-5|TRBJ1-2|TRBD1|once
TGTGCCAGCAGCAGAGGTGCGGGACAGGTCTATGGCTACACCTTC
CASSRGAGQVYGYTF
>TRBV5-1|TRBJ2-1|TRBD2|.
TGCGCCAGCAGCCCGGGGACTAGCGGGACTAAATACAATGAGCAGTTCTTC
CASSPGTSGTKYNEQFF
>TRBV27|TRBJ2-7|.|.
TGTGCCAGCAGTTTAGAGGGTTCCCACGAGCAGTACTTC
CASSLEGSHEQYF
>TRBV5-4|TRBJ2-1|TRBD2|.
TGTGCCAGCAGCGCCGCTAGCGGGAGGGCAAATGAGAATGAGCAGTTCTTC
CASSAASGRANENEQFF
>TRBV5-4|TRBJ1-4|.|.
TGTGCCAGCAGCTTGGGACAGTCAACTAATGAAAAACTGTTTTTT
CASSLGQSTNEKLFF
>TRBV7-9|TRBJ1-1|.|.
TGTTCCAGCAGCTTCCAGGACCTAAGGGGCACTGAAGCTTTCTTT
CSSSFQDLRGTEAFF
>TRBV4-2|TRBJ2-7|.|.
TGTGCCAGCAGCCGGCAGCAGAGGCAGGGGCAGTACTTC
CASSRQQRQGQYF
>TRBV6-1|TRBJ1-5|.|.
TGTGCCAGCAGTCTACAGGGAGGGAGCAATCAGCCCCAGCATTTT
CASSLQGGSNQPQHF
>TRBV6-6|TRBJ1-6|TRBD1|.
TGTGCCAGCAACAGACAGGGTAATTCACCCCTCCACTTT
CASNRQGNSPLHF
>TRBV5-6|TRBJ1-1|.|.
TGTGCCAGCAGCAAGGGAGTCGTAGGAGCTTTCTTT
CASSKGVVGAFF
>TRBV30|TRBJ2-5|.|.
TGTGCCTGGAGTGTAACAGGGTCAGGCGAGACCCAGTACTTC
CAWSVTGSGETQYF
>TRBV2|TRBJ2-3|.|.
TGTGCCAGCAGCACTCTAGCAGATACGCAGTATTTT
CASSTLADTQYF
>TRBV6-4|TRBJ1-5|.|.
TGTGCCAGCAGTGAACAGTTCAATCAGCCCCAGCATTTT
CASSEQFNQPQHF
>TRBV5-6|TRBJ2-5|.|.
TGTGCCAGCAGCTTGACGGGAGAGACCCAGTACTTC
CASSLTGETQYF
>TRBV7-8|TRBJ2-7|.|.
TGTGCCAGCAGCTTAAGCGAGAGCCTCTACGAGCAGTACTTC
CASSLSESLYEQYF
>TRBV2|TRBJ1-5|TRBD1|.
TGTGCCGTCCGGGACAGGTACAATCAGCCCCAGCATTTT
CAVRDRYNQPQHF
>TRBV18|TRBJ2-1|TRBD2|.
TGTGCCAGCTCACCACAGGCTAGCGGGGGCAATGAGCAGTTCTTC
CASSPQASGGNEQFF
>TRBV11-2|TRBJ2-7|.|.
TGTGCCAGCAGCTTAGATGGGCGGGACTCCTACGAGCAGTACTTC
CASSLDGRDSYEQYF
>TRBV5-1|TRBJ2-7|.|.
TGCGCCAGCAGCCCCGAACGGGGTTCGAGGGAACAGTACTTC
CASSPERGSREQYF
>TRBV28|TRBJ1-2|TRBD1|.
TGTGCCAGCAGTTCCGGGACAGCTAACTATGGCTACACCTTC
CASSSGTANYGYTF
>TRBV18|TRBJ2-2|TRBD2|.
TGTGCCAGCTCACCACCGCGGAGCGGGGCCCCAACCGGGGAGCTGTTTTTT
CASSPPRSGAPTGELFF
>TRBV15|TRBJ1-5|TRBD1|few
TGTGCCACGGCCGGGACAGGGGGCATTCAGCCCCAGCATTTT
CATAGTGGIQPQHF
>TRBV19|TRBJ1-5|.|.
TGTGCCAGTAGTACAGAAAGCGGTCAGCCCCAGCATTTT
CASSTESGQPQHF
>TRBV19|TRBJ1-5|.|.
TGTGCCAGTAGTCGAGGGAGTTATCAGCCCCAGCATTTT
CASSRGSYQPQHF
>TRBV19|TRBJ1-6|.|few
TGTGCCAGTAGTATAGATCGGCGGCAGGGTAATTCACCCCTCCACTTT
CASSIDRRQGNSPLHF
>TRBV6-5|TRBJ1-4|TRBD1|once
TGTGCCAGCGGGACAGCCTATAATGAAAAACTGTTTTTT
CASGTAYNEKLFF
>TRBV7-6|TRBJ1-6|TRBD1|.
TGTGCCAGCAGCCTATCCGGGACAGCAGATTCACCCCTCCACTTT
CASSLSGTADSPLHF
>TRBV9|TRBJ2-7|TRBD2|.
TGTGCCAGCAGCCCCGGGACTAGCGTCATAGTATACGAGCAGTACTTC
CASSPGTSVIVYEQYF
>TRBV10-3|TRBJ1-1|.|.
TGTGCCATCAGTGAAGCGGGGGCGGAGGTCACTGAAGCTTTCTTT
CAISEAGAEVTEAFF
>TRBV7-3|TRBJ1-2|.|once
TGTGCCAGCAGCGCCCGAGGGACATCTAACTATGGCTACACCTTC
CASSARGTSNYGYTF
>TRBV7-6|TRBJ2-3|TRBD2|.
TGTGCCAGCAGCTTAGTGGTAGCGGGGGCCGACCTTACAGATACGCAGTATTTT
CASSLVVAGADLTDTQYF
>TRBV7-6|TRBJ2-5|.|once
TGTGCCAGCAGCTCGTGGACTGTTGGAGAGACCCAGTACTTC
CASSSWTVGETQYF
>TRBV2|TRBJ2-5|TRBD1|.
TGTGCTACAAATTTTCAGGGGGCGCAGGAGACCCAGTACTTC
CATNFQGAQETQYF
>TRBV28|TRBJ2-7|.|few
TGTGCCAGCAGGGCCCAGGGGTCCGAGCAGTACTTC
CASRAQGSEQYF
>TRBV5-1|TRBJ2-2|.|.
TGCGCCAGCAGCCAGGGCGGGAAACCCGGGGAGCTGTTTTTT
CASSQGGKPGELFF
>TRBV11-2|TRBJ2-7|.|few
TGTGCCAGCAGCTTAGTGGTCGGAACAGGGAACTACGAGCAGTACTTC
CASSLVVGTGNYEQYF
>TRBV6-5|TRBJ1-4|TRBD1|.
TGTGCCAGCAGTAGGGACAGCGAAAAACTGTTTTTT
CASSRDSEKLFF
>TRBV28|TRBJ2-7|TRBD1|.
TGTGCCAGCAGTCCCTCGGACAGGAGCTCCTACGAGCAGTACTTC
CASSPSDRSSYEQYF
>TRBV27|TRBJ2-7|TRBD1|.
TGTGCCAGCAGTTTCGGACAGGAAGACTACGAGCAGTACTTC
CASSFGQEDYEQYF
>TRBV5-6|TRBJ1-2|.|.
TGTGCCAGCAGCACGACCGGGAGGAACTATGGCTACACCTTC
CASSTTGRNYGYTF
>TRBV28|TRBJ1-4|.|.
TGTGCCAGCAGTCTACTATACTCGGGGGGAGGGGTGGATGAAAAACTGTTTTTT
CASSLLYSGGGVDEKLFF
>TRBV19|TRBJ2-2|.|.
TGTGCCAGTAGTATGCCAGGCGAGCCTAACACCGGGGAGCTGTTTTTT
CASSMPGEPNTGELFF